Listed below are T cell receptor beta chains from one sample, sequenced in a study of blood T cell repertoires in COVID-19. Using immunoSEQ multiplex PCR, the repertoire was profiled, and TCRdb retains in-frame clones only, with some absent. The sample contains fewer than 300,000 clones, over 75% of which appear only once. Material: peripheral blood. The receptors derive from a human donor with COVID-19, enrolled during active disease. The donor label of this sample is uncertain. CDR3s include the opening cysteine and the closing phenylalanine or tryptophan. D genes are given only for firm matches. Clone sizes are given selectively: once, few, many, or a class where the clone is expanded.

J,D,V,size,DNA,CDR3
TRBJ1-6,TRBD1,TRBV9,NA,TGTGCCAGCAGCGTAGCCAGGGGGTCCTATAATTCACCCCTCCACTTT,CASSVARGSYNSPLHF
TRBJ2-2,NA,TRBV6-2/TRBV6-3,NA,TGTGCCAGCAGTTACTCGGGGAGATCGAACACCGGGGAGCTGTTTTTT,CASSYSGRSNTGELFF
TRBJ2-1,TRBD1,TRBV5-4,NA,TGTGCCACCAACAGGGGGGTAGGTAACAATGAGCAGTTCTTC,CATNRGVGNNEQFF
TRBJ1-3,NA,TRBV29-1,NA,TGCAGCGTTGAGGGCTTCCGACAGTCAGACTCTGGAAACACCATATATTTT,CSVEGFRQSDSGNTIYF
TRBJ1-5,TRBD1,TRBV28,NA,TGTGCCAGCAGTTTACAGGACAGGGGGTACAATCAGCCCCAGCATTTT,CASSLQDRGYNQPQHF
TRBJ1-1,TRBD1,TRBV19,few,TGTGCCAGTAGTATTCGACAGGGAGATCCGAACACTGAAGCTTTCTTT,CASSIRQGDPNTEAFF
TRBJ2-2,NA,TRBV7-6,few,TGTGCCAGCAGCCCCTGGCCCGGGGAGCTGTTTTTT,CASSPWPGELFF
TRBJ1-1,TRBD1,TRBV27,NA,TGTGCCAGCAGTTCCATTCAGGGGGGCGCGCGGGCTTTCTTT,CASSSIQGGARAFF
TRBJ2-5,NA,TRBV4-1,few,TGCGCCAGCAGCCAAGATGTTAGCCGGAGGCCAGAGACCCAGTACTTC,CASSQDVSRRPETQYF
TRBJ2-1,NA,TRBV30,NA,TGTGCCTGGAGTATGCTGCGGATTGACAATGAGCAGTTCTTC,CAWSMLRIDNEQFF
TRBJ2-7,NA,TRBV7-8,NA,TGTGCCAGCAGCTTGTGGGGAGGCCCCTACGAGCAGTACTTC,CASSLWGGPYEQYF
TRBJ2-5,TRBD2,TRBV18,few,TGTGCCAGCTCAACCCGGAGCGGGGGGGAGACCCAGTACTTC,CASSTRSGGETQYF
TRBJ1-4,TRBD1,TRBV28,NA,TGTGCCAGCAGTGGAGAAACCCGAGGGGGCGAAAAACTGTTTTTT,CASSGETRGGEKLFF
TRBJ1-1,TRBD1,TRBV28,NA,TGTGCCAGCAGTTCACAGGGGCGGCCAGAAGCTTTCTTT,CASSSQGRPEAFF
TRBJ1-2,NA,TRBV6-1,NA,TGTGCCAGCAGTGAATCTGTTTGGGGGGGCGGCTACACCTTC,CASSESVWGGGYTF
TRBJ2-1,NA,TRBV28,NA,TGTGCCAGCAGGATTGGGGGACTTCTCCAACCCCTTGGGCAGTTCTTC,CASRIGGLLQPLGQFF
TRBJ2-3,TRBD2,TRBV29-1,NA,TGCAGCGTTGGGAAGGGACTAGCGGGGTTTAGCACAGATACGCAGTATTTT,CSVGKGLAGFSTDTQYF
TRBJ2-7,NA,TRBV19,NA,TGTGCCAGTAGTGTGGAGGCCCAGGCAGAAACCTACGAGCAGTACTTC,CASSVEAQAETYEQYF
TRBJ1-3,TRBD1,TRBV10-3,NA,TGTGCCATCAGAGGGACAGATCGAAACACCATATATTTT,CAIRGTDRNTIYF
TRBJ2-1,TRBD2,TRBV11-2,NA,TGTGCCAGCAGCCCAAAGGGACTAGCCGGCAATGAGCAGTTCTTC,CASSPKGLAGNEQFF
TRBJ1-3,NA,TRBV18,NA,TGTGCCAGCTCACCACAGGGGGACACCATATATTTT,CASSPQGDTIYF
TRBJ1-5,TRBD1,TRBV2,once,TGTGCCAGCAGGACAGGGTTTAGCCAGCCCCAGCATTTT,CASRTGFSQPQHF
TRBJ1-1,NA,TRBV28,NA,TGTGCCAGCAGCCGGGCGGGCGCGAACACTGAAGCTTTCTTT,CASSRAGANTEAFF
TRBJ2-5,TRBD1,TRBV9,few,TGTGCCAGCAGCGCGGACAGGGGGGGAGAGACCCAGTACTTC,CASSADRGGETQYF
TRBJ1-5,NA,TRBV27,NA,TGTGCCAGCAGTTTATCCAGGGATCAGCCCCAGCATTTT,CASSLSRDQPQHF
TRBJ2-7,TRBD2,TRBV7-8,once,TGTGCCAGCAGCTTAGCCTCGGGACTAGCGGGAGCCTACGAGCAGTACTTC,CASSLASGLAGAYEQYF
TRBJ2-7,NA,TRBV27,few,TGTGCCAGCAGTTGGGACTCTCAGCCCCACTACGAGCAGTACTTC,CASSWDSQPHYEQYF
TRBJ1-5,TRBD1,TRBV28,NA,TGTGCCAGCAGTTTAAGGTTTGCTACGGGACAGTACAATCAGCCCCAGCATTTT,CASSLRFATGQYNQPQHF
TRBJ1-1,TRBD1,TRBV6-1,NA,TGTGCCAGCAGTGAGAACGCCTACAGGGGGGGAGGGACTGAAGCTTTCTTT,CASSENAYRGGGTEAFF
TRBJ1-3,TRBD1,TRBV9,NA,TGTGCCAGCAGCGAGGAGACAGGGGCTGGAAACACCATATATTTT,CASSEETGAGNTIYF
TRBJ1-5,NA,TRBV19,NA,TGTGCCAGTAGTATAGTGTTTGCAGGATTTAGCAATCAGCCCCAGCATTTT,CASSIVFAGFSNQPQHF
TRBJ1-2,NA,TRBV9,once,TGTGCCAGCAGCTCCCACCAGGGGTTTGCCTATGGCTACACCTTC,CASSSHQGFAYGYTF
TRBJ2-5,NA,TRBV9,NA,TGTGCCAGCAGCGTAGAGCAGGGGCGAGAGACCCAGTACTTC,CASSVEQGRETQYF
TRBJ1-1,NA,TRBV4-3,NA,TGCGCCAGCAGCCAAGTGAAGCGGACCGCGAACACTGAAGCTTTCTTT,CASSQVKRTANTEAFF
TRBJ2-5,TRBD2,TRBV28,NA,TGTGCCAGCACCCGACTAGCGGGAGTCCACCAAGAGACCCAGTACTTC,CASTRLAGVHQETQYF
TRBJ1-3,TRBD1,TRBV4-1,once,TGCGCCAGCAGCCAAGTCGGACAGGGGGGAAACACCATATATTTT,CASSQVGQGGNTIYF
TRBJ2-7,NA,TRBV5-1,NA,TGCGCCAGCAGCTTAGATTCAGGGGCGGTCGAGCAGTACTTC,CASSLDSGAVEQYF
TRBJ1-4,TRBD1,TRBV14,few,TGTGCCAGCAGCGGACAGGCAGGAGGTGAAAAACTGTTTTTT,CASSGQAGGEKLFF
TRBJ1-6,NA,TRBV19,NA,TGTGCCAGTAATCCGGGTGGTGCTTCACCCCTCCACTTT,CASNPGGASPLHF
TRBJ2-4,TRBD2,TRBV10-3,NA,TGTGCCATCAGTGAGTCGGCGGGAGGGCCAGAAAACATTCAGTACTTC,CAISESAGGPENIQYF
TRBJ1-5,NA,TRBV12-3/TRBV12-4,NA,TGTGCCTCTTCGACGCTAGACTATCAGCCCCAGCATTTT,CASSTLDYQPQHF
TRBJ1-1,NA,TRBV19,once,TGTGCCAGTAGAGAGGTCAGGGAGGACACTGAAGCTTTCTTT,CASREVREDTEAFF